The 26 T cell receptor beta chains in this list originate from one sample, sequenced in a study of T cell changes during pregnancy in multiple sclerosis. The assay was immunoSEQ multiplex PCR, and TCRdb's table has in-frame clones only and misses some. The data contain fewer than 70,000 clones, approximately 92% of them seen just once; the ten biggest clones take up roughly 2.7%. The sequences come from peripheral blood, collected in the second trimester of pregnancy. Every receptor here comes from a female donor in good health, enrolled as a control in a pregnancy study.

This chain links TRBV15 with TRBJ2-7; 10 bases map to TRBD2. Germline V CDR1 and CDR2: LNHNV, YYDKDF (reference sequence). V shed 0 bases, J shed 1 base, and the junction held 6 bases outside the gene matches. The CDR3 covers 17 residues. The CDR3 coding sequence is TGTGCCACCAGCAGAGACCTCCTAGCGGGAGCTTCCTACGAGCAGTACTTC. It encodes CATSRDLLAGASYEQYF.

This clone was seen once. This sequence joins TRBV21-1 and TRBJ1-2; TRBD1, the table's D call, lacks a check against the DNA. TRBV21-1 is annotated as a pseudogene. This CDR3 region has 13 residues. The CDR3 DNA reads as TGTGCCAGCAGCAAAACGGCAGGCGACGGCTACACCTTC. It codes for CASSKTAGDGYTF.

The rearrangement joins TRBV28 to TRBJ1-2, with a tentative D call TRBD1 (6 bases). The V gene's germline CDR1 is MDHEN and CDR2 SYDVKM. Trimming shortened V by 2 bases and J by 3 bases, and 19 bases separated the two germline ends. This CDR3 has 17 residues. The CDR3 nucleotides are TGTGCCAGCAGTTTAACACCTATGTCAGGGGTGGACTATGGCTACACCTTC. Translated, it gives CASSLTPMSGVDYGYTF.

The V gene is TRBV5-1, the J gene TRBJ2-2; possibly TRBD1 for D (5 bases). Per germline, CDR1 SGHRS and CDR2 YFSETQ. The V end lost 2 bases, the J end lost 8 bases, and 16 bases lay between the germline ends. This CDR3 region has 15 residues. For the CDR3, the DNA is TGCGCCAGCAGCTTAGGACACAGAACACCGGGGGAGCTGTTTTTT. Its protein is CASSLGHRTPGELFF.

The CDR3 DNA reads TGCAGCGTACAGGACAGCCGGAGTAATCAGCCCCAGCATTTT. This codes for CSVQDSRSNQPQHF. The chain links TRBV29-1 to TRBJ1-5, with a weak D call TRBD1 (6 bases). Trimming cost V 6 bases and J 4 bases, with 16 bases left between them. This CDR3 is built from 14 residues. Per the germline V gene, CDR1 is SQVTM and CDR2 is ANQGSEA.

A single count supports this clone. This CDR3 is CASSNNLRGPVETQYF. CDR3 DNA: TGTGCCAGCAGTAACAACCTGCGGGGGCCGGTGGAGACCCAGTACTTC. The gene calls are TRBV2 and TRBJ2-5; maybe TRBD2 (7 bases). Germline V gene data show CDR1 as SNHLY and CDR2 as FYNNEI. CDR3 length equals 16 residues. V lost 5 bases, J lost 5 bases, and 21 bases lay in between.

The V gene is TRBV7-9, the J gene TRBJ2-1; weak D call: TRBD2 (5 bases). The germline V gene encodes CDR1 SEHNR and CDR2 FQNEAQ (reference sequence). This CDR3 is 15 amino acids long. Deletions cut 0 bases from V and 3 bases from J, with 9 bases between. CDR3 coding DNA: TGTGCCAGCAGCTTAGCGCTAGGAGGCTACAATGAGCAGTTCTTC. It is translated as CASSLALGGYNEQFF. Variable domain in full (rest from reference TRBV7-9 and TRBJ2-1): DTGVSQNPRHKITKRGQNVTFRCDPISEHNRLYWYRQTLGQGPEFLTYFQNEAQLEKSRLLSDRFSAERPKGSFSTLEIQRTEQGDSAMYLCASSLALGGYNEQFFGPGTRLTVL.

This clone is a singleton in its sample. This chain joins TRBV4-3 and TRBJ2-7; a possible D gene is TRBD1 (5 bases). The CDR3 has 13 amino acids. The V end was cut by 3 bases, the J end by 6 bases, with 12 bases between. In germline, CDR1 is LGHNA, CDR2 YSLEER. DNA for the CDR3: TGCGCCAGCAGCCAGATCCAGGGTGGCGAGCAGTACTTC. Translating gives CASSQIQGGEQYF.

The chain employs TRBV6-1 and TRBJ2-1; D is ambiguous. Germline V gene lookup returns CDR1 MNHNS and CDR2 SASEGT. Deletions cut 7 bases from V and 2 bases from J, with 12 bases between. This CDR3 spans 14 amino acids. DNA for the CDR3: TGTGCCAGCAACCCTAGGCGGACCTACAATGAGCAGTTCTTC. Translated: CASNPRRTYNEQFF.

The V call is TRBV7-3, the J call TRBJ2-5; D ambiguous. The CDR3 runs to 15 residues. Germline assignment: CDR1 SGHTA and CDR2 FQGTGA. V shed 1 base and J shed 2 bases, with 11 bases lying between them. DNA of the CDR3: TGTGCCAGCAGCTTAATCGCCGGTCAACAAGAGACCCAGTACTTC. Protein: CASSLIAGQQETQYF.

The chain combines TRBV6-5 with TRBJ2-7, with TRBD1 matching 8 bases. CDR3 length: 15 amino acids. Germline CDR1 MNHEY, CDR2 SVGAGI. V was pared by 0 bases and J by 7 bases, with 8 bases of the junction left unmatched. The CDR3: CASSYSGTGVKEQYF. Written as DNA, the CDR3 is TGTGCCAGCAGTTACTCCGGGACAGGAGTAAAAGAGCAGTACTTC.

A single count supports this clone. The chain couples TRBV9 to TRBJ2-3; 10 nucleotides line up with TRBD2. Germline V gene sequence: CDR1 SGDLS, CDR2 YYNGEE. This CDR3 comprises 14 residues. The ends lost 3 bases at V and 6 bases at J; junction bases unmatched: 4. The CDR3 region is CASSGGTSVDTQYF. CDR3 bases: TGTGCCAGCAGCGGGGGGACTAGCGTCGATACGCAGTATTTT.

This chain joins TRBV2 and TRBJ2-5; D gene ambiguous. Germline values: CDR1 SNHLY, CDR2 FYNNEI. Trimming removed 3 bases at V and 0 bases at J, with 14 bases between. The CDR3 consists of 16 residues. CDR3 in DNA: TGTGCCAGCAGTGACCTTTTAGGAGCTGACCAAGAGACCCAGTACTTC. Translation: CASSDLLGADQETQYF.

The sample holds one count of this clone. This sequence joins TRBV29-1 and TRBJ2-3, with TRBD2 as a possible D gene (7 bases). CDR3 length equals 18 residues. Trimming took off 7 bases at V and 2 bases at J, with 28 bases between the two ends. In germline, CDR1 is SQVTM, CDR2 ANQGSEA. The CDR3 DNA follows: TGCAGCGCGGGGGGCGGCGACGGTGGGGCACGATACACAGATACGCAGTATTTT. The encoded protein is CSAGGGDGGARYTDTQYF.

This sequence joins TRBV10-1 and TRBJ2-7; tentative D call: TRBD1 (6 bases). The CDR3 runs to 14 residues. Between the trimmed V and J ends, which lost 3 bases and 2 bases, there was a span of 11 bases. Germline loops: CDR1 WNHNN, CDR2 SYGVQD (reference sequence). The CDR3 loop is CASSEGAGAYEQYF. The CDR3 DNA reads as TGCGCCAGCAGTGAAGGGGCAGGGGCCTACGAGCAGTACTTC.

For the CDR3, the DNA is TGTGCCAGCAGTCCAATGAACACTGAAGCTTTCTTT. Translation: CASSPMNTEAFF. V gene TRBV5-8 combines with J gene TRBJ1-1; no clear D gene. V was pared by 5 bases and J by 0 bases, with 5 bases between. In germline, CDR1 is SGHTS, CDR2 YDEGEE. CDR3 length: 12 residues.

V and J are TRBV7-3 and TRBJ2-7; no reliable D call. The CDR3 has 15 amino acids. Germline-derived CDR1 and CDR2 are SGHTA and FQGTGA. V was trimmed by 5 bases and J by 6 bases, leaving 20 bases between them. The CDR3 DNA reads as TGTGCCAGCAGCCCCGTCGGTGGCGGAATCGGCGAGCAGTACTTC. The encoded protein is CASSPVGGGIGEQYF.

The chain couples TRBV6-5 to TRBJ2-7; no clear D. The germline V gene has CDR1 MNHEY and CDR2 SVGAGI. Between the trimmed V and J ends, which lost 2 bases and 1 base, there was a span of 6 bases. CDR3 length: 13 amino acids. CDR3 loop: CASSYPASYEQYF. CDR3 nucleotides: TGTGCCAGCAGTTACCCCGCGTCCTACGAGCAGTACTTC.

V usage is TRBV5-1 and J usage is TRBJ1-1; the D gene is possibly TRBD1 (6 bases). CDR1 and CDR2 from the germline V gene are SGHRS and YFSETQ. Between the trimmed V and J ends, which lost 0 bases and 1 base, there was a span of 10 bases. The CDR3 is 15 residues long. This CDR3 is CASSLEAGANTEAFF. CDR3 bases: TGCGCCAGCAGCTTGGAGGCAGGGGCGAACACTGAAGCTTTCTTT.

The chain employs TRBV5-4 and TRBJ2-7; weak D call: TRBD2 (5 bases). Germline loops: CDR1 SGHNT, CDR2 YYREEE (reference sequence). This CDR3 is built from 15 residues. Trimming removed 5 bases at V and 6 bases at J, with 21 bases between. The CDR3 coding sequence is TGTGCCAGCAGTCTGAATGATAGGACGCGGGCCGAGCAGTACTTC. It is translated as CASSLNDRTRAEQYF.

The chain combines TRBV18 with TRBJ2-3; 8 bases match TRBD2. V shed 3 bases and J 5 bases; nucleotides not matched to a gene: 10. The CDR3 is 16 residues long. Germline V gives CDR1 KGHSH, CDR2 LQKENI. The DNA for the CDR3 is TGTGCCAGCTCACCGACGCGGGGGGCCCCCGGAGATACGCAGTATTTT. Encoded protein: CASSPTRGAPGDTQYF.

The CDR3 DNA is TGTGCCAGCAGCTTAGTGGGGGGATTCTCTGGAAACACCATATATTTT. It yields the protein CASSLVGGFSGNTIYF. This rearrangement joins TRBV7-9 to TRBJ1-3, with a tentative D call TRBD1 (5 bases). Germline V gene sequence: CDR1 SEHNR, CDR2 FQNEAQ (reference sequence). The V end was cut by 1 base, the J end by 0 bases, with 10 bases between. The CDR3 spans 16 residues.

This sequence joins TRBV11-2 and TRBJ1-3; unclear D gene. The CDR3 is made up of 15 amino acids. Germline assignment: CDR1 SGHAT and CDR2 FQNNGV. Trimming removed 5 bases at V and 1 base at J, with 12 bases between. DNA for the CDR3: TGTGCCAGCAGCCGGGTCGGGGAGTCTGGAAACACCATATATTTT. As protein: CASSRVGESGNTIYF.

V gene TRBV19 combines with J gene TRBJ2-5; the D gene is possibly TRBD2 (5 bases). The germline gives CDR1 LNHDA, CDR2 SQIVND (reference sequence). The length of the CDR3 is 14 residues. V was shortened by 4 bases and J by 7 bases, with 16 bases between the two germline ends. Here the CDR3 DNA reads TGTGCCAGTAGTACCCAAACTGGAGGCCCGACCCAGTACTTC. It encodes CASSTQTGGPTQYF.

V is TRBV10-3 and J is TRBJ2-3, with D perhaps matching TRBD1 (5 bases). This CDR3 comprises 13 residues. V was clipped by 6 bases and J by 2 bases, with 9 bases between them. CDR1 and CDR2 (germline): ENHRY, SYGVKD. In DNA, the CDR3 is TGTGCCATCAGAGGGGTTTCCACAGATACGCAGTATTTT. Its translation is CAIRGVSTDTQYF.

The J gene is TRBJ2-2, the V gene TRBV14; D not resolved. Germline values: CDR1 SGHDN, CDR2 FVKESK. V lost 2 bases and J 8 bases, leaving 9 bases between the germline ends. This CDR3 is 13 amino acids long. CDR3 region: CASSQFSVGELFF. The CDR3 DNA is TGTGCCAGCAGCCAATTCTCGGTTGGGGAGCTGTTTTTT.